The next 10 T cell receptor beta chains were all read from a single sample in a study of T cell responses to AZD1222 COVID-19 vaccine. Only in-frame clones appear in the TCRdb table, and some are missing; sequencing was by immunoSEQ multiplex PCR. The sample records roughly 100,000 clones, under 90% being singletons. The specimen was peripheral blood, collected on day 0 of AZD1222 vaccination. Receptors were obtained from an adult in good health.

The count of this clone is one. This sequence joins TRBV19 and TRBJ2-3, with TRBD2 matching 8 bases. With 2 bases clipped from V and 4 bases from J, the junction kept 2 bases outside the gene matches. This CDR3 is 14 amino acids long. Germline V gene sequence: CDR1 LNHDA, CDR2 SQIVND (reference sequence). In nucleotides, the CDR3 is TGTGCCAGTAGTATATTACTAGCGGCAGATACGCAGTATTTT. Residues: CASSILLAADTQYF.

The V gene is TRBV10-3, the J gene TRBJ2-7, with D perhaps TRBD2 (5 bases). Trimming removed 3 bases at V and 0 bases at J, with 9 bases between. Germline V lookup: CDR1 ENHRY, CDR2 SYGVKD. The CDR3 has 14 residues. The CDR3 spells CAISEGSYSYEQYF. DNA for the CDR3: TGTGCCATCAGTGAAGGGAGCTACTCCTACGAGCAGTACTTC.

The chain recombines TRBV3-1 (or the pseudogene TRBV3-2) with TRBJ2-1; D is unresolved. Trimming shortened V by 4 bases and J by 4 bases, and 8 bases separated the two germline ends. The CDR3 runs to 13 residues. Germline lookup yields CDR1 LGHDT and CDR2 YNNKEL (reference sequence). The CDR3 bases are TGTGCCAGCAGCCCCACTATGTACAATGAGCAGTTCTTC. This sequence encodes CASSPTMYNEQFF.

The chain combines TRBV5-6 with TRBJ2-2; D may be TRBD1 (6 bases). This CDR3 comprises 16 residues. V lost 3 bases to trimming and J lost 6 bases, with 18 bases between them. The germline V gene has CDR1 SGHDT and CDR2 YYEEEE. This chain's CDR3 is CASSSRQGFLSGELFF. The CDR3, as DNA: TGTGCCAGCAGCTCCCGCCAGGGGTTTTTGTCCGGGGAGCTGTTTTTT.

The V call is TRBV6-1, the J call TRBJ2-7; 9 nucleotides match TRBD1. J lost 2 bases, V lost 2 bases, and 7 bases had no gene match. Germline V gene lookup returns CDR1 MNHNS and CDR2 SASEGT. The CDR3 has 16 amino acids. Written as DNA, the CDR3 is TGTGCCAGCAGTGAAAGGTTGGGGGACAGGGCCTACGAGCAGTACTTC. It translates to CASSERLGDRAYEQYF.

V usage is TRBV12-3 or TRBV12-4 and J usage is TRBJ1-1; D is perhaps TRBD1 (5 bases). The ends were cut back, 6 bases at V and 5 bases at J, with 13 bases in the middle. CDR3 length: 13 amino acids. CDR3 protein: CASSLGGTTEAFF. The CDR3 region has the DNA TGTGCCAGCAGCCTGGGGGGGACGACTGAAGCTTTCTTT.

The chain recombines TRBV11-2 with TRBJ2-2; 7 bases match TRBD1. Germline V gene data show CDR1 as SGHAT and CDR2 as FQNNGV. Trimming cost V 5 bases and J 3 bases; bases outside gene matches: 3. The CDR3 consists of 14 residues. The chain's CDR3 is CASSRGTDTGELFF. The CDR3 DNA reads TGTGCCAGCAGCCGTGGGACAGACACCGGGGAGCTGTTTTTT.

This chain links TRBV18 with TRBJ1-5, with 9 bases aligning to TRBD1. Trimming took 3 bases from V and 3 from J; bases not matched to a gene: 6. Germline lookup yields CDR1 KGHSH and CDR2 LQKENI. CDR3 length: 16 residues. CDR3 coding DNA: TGTGCCAGCTCACCGGGACAGGGAATTGACAATCAGCCCCAGCATTTT. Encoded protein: CASSPGQGIDNQPQHF.

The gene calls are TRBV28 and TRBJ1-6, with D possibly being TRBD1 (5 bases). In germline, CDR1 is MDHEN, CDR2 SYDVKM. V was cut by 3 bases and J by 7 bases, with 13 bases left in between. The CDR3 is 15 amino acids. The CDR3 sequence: CASSLRGGGNSPLHF. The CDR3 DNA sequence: TGTGCCAGCAGTTTGAGGGGCGGGGGAAATTCACCCCTCCACTTT.

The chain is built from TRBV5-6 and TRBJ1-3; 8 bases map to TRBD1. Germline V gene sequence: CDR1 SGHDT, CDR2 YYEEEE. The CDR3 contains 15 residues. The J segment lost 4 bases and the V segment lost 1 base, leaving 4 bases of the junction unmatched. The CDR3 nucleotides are TGTGCCAGCAGCTTGAGGACAGGGCGGGGAAACACCATATATTTT. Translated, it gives CASSLRTGRGNTIYF.